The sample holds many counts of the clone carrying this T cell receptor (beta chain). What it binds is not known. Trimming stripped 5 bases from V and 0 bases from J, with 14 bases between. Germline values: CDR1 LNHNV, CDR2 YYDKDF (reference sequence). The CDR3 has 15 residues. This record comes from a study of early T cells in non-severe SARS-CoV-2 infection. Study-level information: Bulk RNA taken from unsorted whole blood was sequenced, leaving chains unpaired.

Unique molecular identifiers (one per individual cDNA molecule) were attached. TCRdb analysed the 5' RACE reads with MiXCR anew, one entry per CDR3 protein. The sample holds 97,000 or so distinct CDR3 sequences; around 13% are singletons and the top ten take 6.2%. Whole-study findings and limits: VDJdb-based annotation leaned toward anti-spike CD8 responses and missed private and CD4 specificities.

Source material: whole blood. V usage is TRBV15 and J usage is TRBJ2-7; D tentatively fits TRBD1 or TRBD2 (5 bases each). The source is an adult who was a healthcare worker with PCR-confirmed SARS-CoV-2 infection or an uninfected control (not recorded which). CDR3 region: CATSGHLSGSYEQYF. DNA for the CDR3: TGTGCCACCAGCGGACATTTGAGCGGCTCCTACGAGCAGTACTTC.